These 4 T cell receptor beta chains were sequenced from one sample in a study of OX40 agonist ivuxolimab in advanced cancers. The assay was immunoSEQ multiplex PCR, and TCRdb's table has in-frame clones only and misses some. Among 25,000 to 35,000 clones listed, 84% were seen once. Material: CD4+ or CD8+ T cells sorted from blood, obtained in a trial of the OX40 agonist ivuxolimab. The receptors were sampled from an adult with an advanced solid tumor such as melanoma, head and neck, liver or kidney cancer.

This chain connects TRBV10-2 to TRBJ2-1; TRBD2 aligns across 7 bases. The CDR3 is 16 amino acids. From germline, CDR1 is WSHSY and CDR2 SAAADI. With 7 bases clipped from V and 5 bases from J, the junction kept 14 bases outside the gene matches. The CDR3 DNA reads as TGCGCCAGCAATACCCACAGCGGGACCATCGACAATGAGCAGTTCTTC. Protein sequence: CASNTHSGTIDNEQFF.

In this sample, this clone turned up once. Here the CDR3 reads CASSLGFYTEAFF. The CDR3 nucleotides read TGTGCCAGCAGTTTGGGATTTTACACTGAAGCTTTCTTT. The V call is TRBV14, the J call TRBJ1-1, with no clear D. Trimming stripped 6 bases from V and 3 bases from J, with 11 bases between. Germline lookup yields CDR1 SGHDN and CDR2 FVKESK. There are 13 residues in the CDR3.

The genes are TRBV4-1 and TRBJ2-5; 7 nucleotides line up with TRBD2. CDR3 size: 17 residues. Germline V gives CDR1 MGHRA, CDR2 YSYEKL. V dropped 2 bases and J dropped 2; count of bases not matched to a gene: 11. CDR3 sequence: CASSQPQPLAVQETQYF. CDR3 DNA: TGCGCCAGCAGCCAACCCCAGCCCCTAGCGGTTCAAGAGACCCAGTACTTC.

This clone was seen more than once but under ten times. The chain joins TRBV5-4 to TRBJ2-3, with 10 bases identical to TRBD2. The CDR3 consists of 15 residues. Germline V lookup: CDR1 SGHNT, CDR2 YYREEE (reference sequence). V was clipped by 4 bases and J by 5 bases; unmatched bases: 7. The CDR3 sequence is CASSVSGGARDTQYF. The CDR3 DNA reads TGTGCCAGCAGCGTGAGCGGGGGGGCCAGAGATACGCAGTATTTT.